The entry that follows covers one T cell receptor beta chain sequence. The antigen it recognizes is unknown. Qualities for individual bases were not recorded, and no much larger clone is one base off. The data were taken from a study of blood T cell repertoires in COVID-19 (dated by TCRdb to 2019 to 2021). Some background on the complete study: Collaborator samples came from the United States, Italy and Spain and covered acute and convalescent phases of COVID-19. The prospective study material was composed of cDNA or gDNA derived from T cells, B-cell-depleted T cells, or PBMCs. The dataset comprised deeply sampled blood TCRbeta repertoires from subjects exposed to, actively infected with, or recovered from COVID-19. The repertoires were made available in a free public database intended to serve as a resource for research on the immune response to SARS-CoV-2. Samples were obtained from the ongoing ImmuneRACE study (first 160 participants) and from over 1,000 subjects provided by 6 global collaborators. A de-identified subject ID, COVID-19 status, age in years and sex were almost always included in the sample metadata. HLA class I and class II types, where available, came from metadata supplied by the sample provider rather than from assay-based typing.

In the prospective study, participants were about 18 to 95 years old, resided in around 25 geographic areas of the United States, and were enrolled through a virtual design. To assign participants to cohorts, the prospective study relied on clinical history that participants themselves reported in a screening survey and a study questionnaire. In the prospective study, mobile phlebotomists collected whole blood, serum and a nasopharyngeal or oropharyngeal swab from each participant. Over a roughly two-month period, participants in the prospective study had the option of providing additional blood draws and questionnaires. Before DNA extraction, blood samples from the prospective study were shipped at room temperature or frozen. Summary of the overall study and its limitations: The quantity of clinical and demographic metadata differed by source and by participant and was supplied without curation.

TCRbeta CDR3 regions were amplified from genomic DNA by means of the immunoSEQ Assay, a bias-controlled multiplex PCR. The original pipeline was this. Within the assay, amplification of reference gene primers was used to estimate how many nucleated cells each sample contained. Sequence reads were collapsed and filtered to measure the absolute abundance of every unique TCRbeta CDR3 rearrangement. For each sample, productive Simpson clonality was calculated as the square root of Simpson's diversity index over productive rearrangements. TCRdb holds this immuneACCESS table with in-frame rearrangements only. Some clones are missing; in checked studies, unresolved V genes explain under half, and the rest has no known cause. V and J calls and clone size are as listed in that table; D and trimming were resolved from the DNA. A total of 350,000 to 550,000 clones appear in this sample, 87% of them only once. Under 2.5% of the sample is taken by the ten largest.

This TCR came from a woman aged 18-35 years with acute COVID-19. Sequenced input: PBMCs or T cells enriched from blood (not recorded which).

The DNA sequence follows: TGTGCCAGCAAATTCCAGGGCACCGGGGAGCTGTTTTTT. It encodes CASKFQGTGELFF. The chain was built from TRBV19 and TRBJ2-2, with TRBD1 perhaps the D gene, on 5 matching bases. Counted from cysteine to phenylalanine, this CDR3 has 13 amino acids. Only the CDR3 region is kept as DNA, spanning 39 bases read in frame from base 1. Between the V and J ends, shortened by 9 bases and 4 bases respectively, the junction contains 12 bases. CDR1 and CDR2 are read off the germline V gene (reference sequence) as LNHDA and SQIVND.